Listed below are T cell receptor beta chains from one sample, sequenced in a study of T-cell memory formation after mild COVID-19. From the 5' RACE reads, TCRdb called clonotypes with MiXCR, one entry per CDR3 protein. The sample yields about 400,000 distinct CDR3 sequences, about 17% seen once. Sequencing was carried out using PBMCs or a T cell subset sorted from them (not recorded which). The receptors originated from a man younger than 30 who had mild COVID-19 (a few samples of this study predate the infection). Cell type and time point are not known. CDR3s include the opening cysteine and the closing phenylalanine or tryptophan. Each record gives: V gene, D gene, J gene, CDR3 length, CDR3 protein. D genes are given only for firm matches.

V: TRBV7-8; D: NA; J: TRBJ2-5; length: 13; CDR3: CASSSQGPETQYF
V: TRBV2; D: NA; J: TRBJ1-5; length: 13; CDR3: CASSMERNQPQHF
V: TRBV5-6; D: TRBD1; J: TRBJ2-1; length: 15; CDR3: CASSQTGTVYNEQFF
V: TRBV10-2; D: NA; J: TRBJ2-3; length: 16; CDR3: CASSDSTGTLTDTQYF
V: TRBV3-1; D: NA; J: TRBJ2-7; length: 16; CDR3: CASSQEGGWAFYEQYF
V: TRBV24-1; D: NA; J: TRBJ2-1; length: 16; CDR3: CATSDRSGFSYNEQFF
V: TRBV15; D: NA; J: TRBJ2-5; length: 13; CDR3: CATSREAQETQYF
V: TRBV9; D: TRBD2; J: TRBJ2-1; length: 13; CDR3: CASSVGGFEEQFF
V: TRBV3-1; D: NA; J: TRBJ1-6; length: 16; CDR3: CASSSRVGTDFSPLHF
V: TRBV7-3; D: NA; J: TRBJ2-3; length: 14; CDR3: CASRAGASTDTQYF
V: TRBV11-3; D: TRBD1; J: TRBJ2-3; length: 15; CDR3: CASSLAGTATDTQYF
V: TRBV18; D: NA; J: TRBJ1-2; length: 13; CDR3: CASSPQRDGGYTF
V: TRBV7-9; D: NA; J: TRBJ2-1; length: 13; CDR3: CASSSPEAPTQFF
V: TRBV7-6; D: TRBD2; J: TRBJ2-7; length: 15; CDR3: CASSPGGLAGYEQYF
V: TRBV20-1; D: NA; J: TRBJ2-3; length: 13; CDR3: CSAAGQSTDTQYF
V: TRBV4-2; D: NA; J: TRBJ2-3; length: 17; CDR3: CASSQDPGGSSTDTQYF
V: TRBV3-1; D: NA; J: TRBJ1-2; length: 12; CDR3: CASRRRDYGYTF
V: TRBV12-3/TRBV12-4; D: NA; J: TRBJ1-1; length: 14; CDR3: CASSFGGWWTEAFF
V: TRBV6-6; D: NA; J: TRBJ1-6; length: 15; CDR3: CASSYATGPNSPLHF
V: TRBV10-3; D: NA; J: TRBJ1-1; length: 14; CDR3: CAISGGGRDTEAFF
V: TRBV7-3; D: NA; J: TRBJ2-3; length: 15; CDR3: CASSLGTSFTDTQYF
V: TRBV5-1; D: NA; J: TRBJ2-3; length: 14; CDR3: CASSPELGADTQYF
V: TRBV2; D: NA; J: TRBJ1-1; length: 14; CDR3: CASKIDRLNTEAFF
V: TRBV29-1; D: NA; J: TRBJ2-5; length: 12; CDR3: CSVDGQQETQYF
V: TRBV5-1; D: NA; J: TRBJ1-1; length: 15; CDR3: CASSLGRLSNTEAFF
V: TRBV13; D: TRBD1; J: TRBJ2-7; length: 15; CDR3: CASSATGTGDYEQYF
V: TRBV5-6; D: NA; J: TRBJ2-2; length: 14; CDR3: CASTPWGGSGELFF
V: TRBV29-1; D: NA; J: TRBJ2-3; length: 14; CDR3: CSVREQGYTDTQYF
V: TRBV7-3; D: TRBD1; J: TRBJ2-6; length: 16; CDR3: CASSSDRGLGANVLTF
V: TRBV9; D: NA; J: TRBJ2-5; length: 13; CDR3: CASSVGIKETQYF
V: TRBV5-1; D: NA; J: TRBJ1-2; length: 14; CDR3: CASSLGQAHYGYTF
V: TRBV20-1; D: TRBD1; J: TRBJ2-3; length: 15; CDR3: CSATFGQGALDTQYF
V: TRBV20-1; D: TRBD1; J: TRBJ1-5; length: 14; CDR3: CSAMTGGFNQPQHF
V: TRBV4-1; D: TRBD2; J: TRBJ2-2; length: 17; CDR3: CASSGLAGGMNTGELFF
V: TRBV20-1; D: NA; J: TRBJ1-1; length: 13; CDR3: CSAAGWRGSEAFF
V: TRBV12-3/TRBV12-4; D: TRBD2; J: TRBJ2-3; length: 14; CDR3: CASSLGRSWDTQYF
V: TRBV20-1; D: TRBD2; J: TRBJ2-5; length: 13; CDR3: CSAPGRGGETQYF
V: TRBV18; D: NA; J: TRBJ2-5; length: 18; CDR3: CASSPPAISTILQETQYF
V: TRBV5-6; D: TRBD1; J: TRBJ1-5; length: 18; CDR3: CASSFGLRGQTGNQPQHF
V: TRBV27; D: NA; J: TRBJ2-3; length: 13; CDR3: CASSSYITDTQYF
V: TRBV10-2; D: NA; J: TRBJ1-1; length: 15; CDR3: CASSAPLIGVYEAFF
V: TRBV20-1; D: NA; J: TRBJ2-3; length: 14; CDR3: CSARDPRETDTQYF
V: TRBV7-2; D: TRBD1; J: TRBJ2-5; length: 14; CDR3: CASSSRTGEGTQYF
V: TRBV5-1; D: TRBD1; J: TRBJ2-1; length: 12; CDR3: CASSKGAFEQFF
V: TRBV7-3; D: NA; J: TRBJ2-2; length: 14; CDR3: CASSHRQSTGELFF
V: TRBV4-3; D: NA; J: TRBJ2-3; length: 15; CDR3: CASSQSSSGADTQYF
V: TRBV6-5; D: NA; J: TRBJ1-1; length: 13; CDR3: CASSYNGGNVAFF
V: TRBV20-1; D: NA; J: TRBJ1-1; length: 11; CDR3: CSARGKGEAFF
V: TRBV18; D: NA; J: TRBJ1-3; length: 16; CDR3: CASSSTGPLSGNTIYF
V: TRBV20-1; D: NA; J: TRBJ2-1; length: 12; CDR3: CSAREINNEQFF
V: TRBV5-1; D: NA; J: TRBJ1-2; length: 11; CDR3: CASRIDGGYTF
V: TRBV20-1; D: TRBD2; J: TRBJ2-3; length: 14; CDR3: CSASSGGAGDTQYF
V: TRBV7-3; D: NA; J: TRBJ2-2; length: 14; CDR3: CASSLWAGTGELFF
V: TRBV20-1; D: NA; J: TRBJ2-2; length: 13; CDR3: CSQVSWDTGELFF